The T cell receptor (beta chain) described here comes from a study of T cells after posttransplantation cyclophosphamide. Peripheral blood was collected from the related graft donor on the marrow donation day. As concerns this clone: Its antigen is not known.

Notes on the study in general: Later post-transplant blood repertoires were often dominated by donor CD8+ memory clones. TRB overlap between skin or GI tissue T cells and blood was limited. Recipient CMV seropositivity and CMV reactivation strongly tracked TRB clonality.

Here immunoSEQ multiplex PCR was the method, and the copy in TCRdb shows in-frame clones only, minus some. The top ten hold about 3% of the sample, which has about 66,000 clones, 93% seen once. This CDR3 comprises 13 residues. Trimming cost V 0 bases and J 1 base, with 4 bases left between them. Per germline, CDR1 SGDLS and CDR2 YYNGEE. Sequenced: PBMCs. V and J are TRBV9 and TRBJ1-1, with D unclear. The receptor was derived from a woman in her twenties or thirties in good health and a related stem cell transplant donor. In DNA form, the CDR3 reads TGTGCCAGCAGCGTAGTCCAGAACACTGAAGCTTTCTTT. As protein: CASSVVQNTEAFF.